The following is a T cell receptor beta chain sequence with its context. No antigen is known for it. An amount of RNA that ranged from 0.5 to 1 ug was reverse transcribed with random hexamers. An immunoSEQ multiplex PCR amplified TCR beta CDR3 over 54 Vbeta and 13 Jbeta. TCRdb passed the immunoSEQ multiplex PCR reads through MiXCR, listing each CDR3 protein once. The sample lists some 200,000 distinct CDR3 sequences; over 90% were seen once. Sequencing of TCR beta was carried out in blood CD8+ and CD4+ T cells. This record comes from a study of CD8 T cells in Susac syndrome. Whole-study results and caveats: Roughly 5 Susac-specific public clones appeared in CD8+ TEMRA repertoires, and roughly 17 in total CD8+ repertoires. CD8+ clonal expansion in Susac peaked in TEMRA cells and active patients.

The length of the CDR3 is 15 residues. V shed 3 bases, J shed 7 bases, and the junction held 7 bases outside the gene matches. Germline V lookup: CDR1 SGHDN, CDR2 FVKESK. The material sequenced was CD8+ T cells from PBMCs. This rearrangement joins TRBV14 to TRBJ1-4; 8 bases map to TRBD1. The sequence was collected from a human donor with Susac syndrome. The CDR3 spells CASSQLGQGGEKLFF. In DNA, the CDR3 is TGTGCCAGCAGCCAGCTAGGACAGGGCGGTGAAAAACTGTTTTTT.